Listed here are 30 T cell receptor beta chains from one sample, sequenced in a study of CD8 T cells in ankylosing spondylitis. Regarding the study as a whole: Seemingly characteristic of ankylosing spondylitis blood was a TCR beta motif consisting of about 8 highly homologous variants.

TCRdb re-analysed the 5' RACE reads in MiXCR, keeping a single row per CDR3 protein. This sample has about 540,000 distinct CDR3 sequences; approximately 12% occur once, and the top ten carry approximately 6.3%. Antigen specificity for these receptors is unknown. The source material was blood, either unsorted or a sorted T cell fraction (not recorded which). These receptors came from a male donor with ankylosing spondylitis.

The chain uses TRBV27 and TRBJ2-1; D unclear. V was clipped by 5 bases and J by 9 bases, with 20 bases between them. Germline V gene data show CDR1 as MNHEY and CDR2 as SMNVEV (reference sequence). The CDR3 consists of 15 residues. The CDR3 DNA reads TGTGCCAGCAGTCCCAACTTTGGTGGGATAACTGAGCAGTTCTTC. Protein: CASSPNFGGITEQFF.

This clonotype was seen at least ten times. The rearrangement uses TRBV6-5 and TRBJ2-5; unclear D gene. The CDR3 has 15 amino acids. From germline, CDR1 is MNHEY and CDR2 SVGAGI. The V end was cut by 0 bases, the J end by 3 bases, with 11 bases between. CDR3 amino acids: CASSYSYLLKETQYF. For the CDR3, the DNA is TGTGCCAGCAGTTACTCATACCTATTAAAAGAGACCCAGTACTTC.

The V and J genes are TRBV30 and TRBJ2-5; no firm D call. The CDR3 extends over 11 amino acids. V lost 6 bases, J lost 2 bases, and 7 bases lay in between. Germline V gene lookup returns CDR1 GTSNPN and CDR2 SVGIG (reference sequence). CDR3 residues: CACGQQETQYF. CDR3 DNA sequence: TGTGCCTGCGGGCAGCAAGAGACCCAGTACTTC.

V and J are TRBV20-1 and TRBJ1-1, with no clear D. Trimming stripped 3 bases from V and 4 bases from J, with 18 bases between. This CDR3 is built from 15 residues. Germline V gene lookup returns CDR1 DFQATT and CDR2 SNEGSKA (reference sequence). The CDR3 sequence: CSASDPTSRGTEAFF. The CDR3, as DNA: TGCAGTGCTAGTGATCCGACGTCCCGGGGCACTGAAGCTTTCTTT.

At least ten counts were recorded for this clonotype. This chain connects TRBV10-3 to TRBJ2-3; possibly TRBD1 or TRBD2 for D (5 bases each). V lost 10 bases, J lost 2 bases, and 19 bases lay in between. The CDR3 covers 15 residues. The germline gives CDR1 ENHRY, CDR2 SYGVKD. DNA of the CDR3: TGTGCCACCGAAGCCATGGGGACCCCCACAGATACGCAGTATTTT. Amino acid sequence: CATEAMGTPTDTQYF.

V is TRBV29-1 and J is TRBJ2-2, with 12 bases that match TRBD2. The germline gives CDR1 SQVTM, CDR2 ANQGSEA. Losses at the gene ends were 6 bases for V and 5 bases for J; bases not matched to a gene: 4. CDR3 length: 14 amino acids. CDR3 nucleotide sequence: TGCAGCGTATCGGGGACTAGCGGGACCGGGGAGCTGTTTTTT. This gives the protein CSVSGTSGTGELFF.

The chain links TRBV12-3 or TRBV12-4 to TRBJ1-1; D gene ambiguous. The CDR3 has 13 amino acids. V lost 6 bases, J lost 6 bases, and 14 bases lay in between. CDR3 in DNA: TGTGCCAGCAGCCCCACTTCTTACGCTGAAGCTTTCTTT. Translating gives CASSPTSYAEAFF.

The chain employs TRBV12-5 and TRBJ1-1; unclear D gene. The CDR3 length is 13 residues. CDR1 and CDR2 (germline): LGHNT, FRNRAP. V lost 1 base and J 3 bases, leaving 6 bases between the germline ends. CDR3 bases: TGTGCTAGTGGTTTGGACGCCTACACTGAAGCTTTCTTT. Its translation is CASGLDAYTEAFF. Drawing the rest from reference TRBV12-5 and TRBJ1-1, the complete variable domain is DARVTQTPRHKVTEMGQEVTMRCQPILGHNTVFWYRQTMMQGLELLAYFRNRAPLDDSGMPKDRFSAEMPDATLATLKIQPSEPRDSAVYFCASGLDAYTEAFFGQGTRLTVV.

The chain combines TRBV12-2 with TRBJ2-7; the D call of TRBD1 is as the table states it, not checked on the DNA. TRBV12-2 corresponds to a pseudogene. This CDR3 contains 16 residues. CDR3 sequence: CASRLPQTSEHYEQYV. DNA for the CDR3: TGTGCAAGTCGCTTGCCCCAGACTAGCGAGCACTACGAGCAGTACGTC.

This clonotype turned up a few times. V usage is TRBV7-2 and J usage is TRBJ2-5, with TRBD2 identical over 8 bases. Germline V gene sequence: CDR1 SGHTA, CDR2 FQGNSA. The CDR3 is made up of 14 amino acids. V lost 6 bases, J lost 5 bases, and 8 bases stayed unmatched. The CDR3 reads CASSSPGGAETQYF. As DNA, the CDR3 is TGTGCCAGCAGTTCCCCGGGGGGGGCTGAGACCCAGTACTTC.

The chain recombines TRBV2 with TRBJ1-4; perhaps TRBD1 as D (6 bases). Trimming took 1 base from V and 6 from J, leaving 9 bases between them. In germline, CDR1 is SNHLY, CDR2 FYNNEI. The CDR3 has 14 residues. The CDR3 protein is CASSEGAGDEKLFF. The CDR3 bases are TGTGCCAGCAGTGAAGGTGCAGGGGATGAAAAACTGTTTTTT.

The chain couples TRBV5-4 to TRBJ2-3; D unclear. The V gene's germline CDR1 is SGHNT and CDR2 YYREEE (reference sequence). This CDR3 is 13 amino acids long. The germline V and J ends were trimmed by 2 bases and 4 bases, with 8 bases remaining between them. The CDR3 spells CASSFSVADTQYF. DNA for the CDR3: TGTGCCAGCAGCTTCAGCGTGGCAGATACGCAGTATTTT.

This clonotype was recorded many times. The chain has TRBV29-1 and TRBJ1-1, with D tentatively TRBD1 (5 bases). The CDR3 runs 14 residues. The V end lost 4 bases, the J end lost 6 bases, and 18 bases lay between the germline ends. CDR1 and CDR2 from the germline V gene are SQVTM and ANQGSEA. The CDR3 loop is CSVGSRVPLAEAFF. For the CDR3, the DNA is TGCAGCGTTGGGTCCAGGGTCCCACTCGCTGAAGCTTTCTTT.

In this sample, this clonotype turned up a few times. The chain employs TRBV4-1 and TRBJ2-3; 10 positions agree with TRBD2. CDR1 MGHRA and CDR2 YSYEKL come from the germline V gene. The CDR3 length is 17 residues. V dropped 4 bases and J dropped 4; count of bases not matched to a gene: 11. The CDR3 nucleotides read TGCGCCAGCAGCCTCGAAGGCAGCGGGAGGGCGGCAGATACGCAGTATTTT. This codes for CASSLEGSGRAADTQYF.

This chain uses TRBV12-3 or TRBV12-4 with TRBJ1-5; 10 bases line up with TRBD1. Trimming removed 5 bases from V and 1 base from J; junction bases left unmatched: 5. The CDR3 runs 16 residues. This chain's CDR3 is CASSLDRGRSNQPQHF. As DNA, the CDR3 is TGTGCCAGCAGTCTGGACAGGGGGAGAAGCAATCAGCCCCAGCATTTT.

This clonotype was picked up a small number of times. The chain combines TRBV5-1 with TRBJ2-1; D unclear. The CDR3 length is 14 residues. Per the germline V gene, CDR1 is SGHRS and CDR2 is YFSETQ. Trimming removed 2 bases from V and 8 bases from J, with 14 bases in between. The CDR3 is CASSLGQARDEQFF. DNA of the CDR3: TGCGCCAGCAGCTTAGGGCAGGCTAGGGATGAGCAGTTCTTC.

The chain is built from TRBV30 and TRBJ1-5; D not certain. From germline, CDR1 is GTSNPN and CDR2 SVGIG (reference sequence). Trimming took 1 base from V and 4 from J, leaving 11 bases between them. The CDR3 extends over 14 amino acids. This CDR3 reads CAWSAGPKNQPQHF. Written as DNA, the CDR3 is TGTGCCTGGAGTGCTGGGCCGAAGAATCAGCCCCAGCATTTT.

This clonotype has a handful of counts. This chain uses TRBV11-3 with TRBJ2-1, with 7 positions matching TRBD2. V lost 4 bases, J lost 8 bases, and 11 bases stayed unmatched. Per germline, CDR1 SGHNT and CDR2 YENEEA. The CDR3 runs to 15 residues. The CDR3 region is CASSSGGGTRDEQFF. The CDR3 DNA reads TGTGCCAGCAGCTCGGGGGGTGGGACGCGAGATGAGCAGTTCTTC.

The chain uses TRBV5-1 and TRBJ2-3; TRBD1 is a possible D gene (5 bases). CDR3 length equals 15 residues. Germline CDR1 is SGHRS and CDR2 is YFSETQ. V lost 2 bases, J lost 2 bases, and 12 bases lay in between. In nucleotides, the CDR3 is TGCGCCAGCAGCTTATTAGGGGTTTCCACAGATACGCAGTATTTT. It specifies CASSLLGVSTDTQYF.

The CDR3 here is CASTPGGGNTEAFF. CDR3 sequence (DNA): TGTGCCAGCACCCCTGGGGGGGGAAACACTGAAGCTTTCTTT. V usage is TRBV7-9 and J usage is TRBJ1-1; D may be TRBD1 (5 bases). V was shortened by 7 bases and J by 2 bases, with 14 bases between the two germline ends. The CDR3 sequence is 14 residues long. CDR1 and CDR2 from the germline V gene are SEHNR and FQNEAQ (reference sequence).

This clonotype was counted between two and nine times. The J gene is TRBJ2-7, the V gene TRBV7-9; no definite D call. Germline loops: CDR1 SEHNR, CDR2 FQNEAQ (reference sequence). The CDR3 has 12 residues. The V end was cut by 2 bases, the J end by 6 bases, with 8 bases between. The CDR3 here is CASSLLPIEQYF. In nucleotides, the CDR3 is TGTGCCAGCAGCTTATTACCGATCGAGCAGTACTTC.

J is TRBJ2-1 and V is TRBV11-3; TRBD2 matches 12 bases. Germline CDR1 SGHNT, CDR2 YENEEA. Germline trimming cut 5 bases from V and 5 bases from J; bases unmatched to any gene: 4. This CDR3 is built from 15 residues. The CDR3 coding sequence is TGTGCCAGCAGCATGGGACTAGCGGGTAACAATGAGCAGTTCTTC. Protein: CASSMGLAGNNEQFF.

This clonotype was found a few times. The CDR3 loop is CASSLLTTYEQYF. The DNA for the CDR3 is TGTGCCAGCAGTTTACTCACAACCTACGAGCAGTACTTC. The V and J genes are TRBV12-3 or TRBV12-4 and TRBJ2-7; D is unclear. V was trimmed by 2 bases and J by 2 bases, leaving 7 bases between them. The CDR3 sequence is 13 residues long.

This clonotype occurred many times. The CDR3 DNA follows: TGTGCCACTTCAAGGGTCGGGGGGAATGATGGCTACACCTTC. It specifies CATSRVGGNDGYTF. This chain joins TRBV28 and TRBJ1-2; TRBD1 is a possible D gene (5 bases). This CDR3 comprises 14 residues. The germline V and J ends were trimmed by 10 bases and 6 bases, with 21 bases remaining between them. Germline CDR1 and CDR2: MDHEN and SYDVKM.

CDR3 residues: CASSSGQGRNTEAFF. CDR3 nucleotides: TGTGCCAGCAGCTCCGGACAGGGACGGAACACTGAAGCTTTCTTT. This chain connects TRBV12-3 or TRBV12-4 to TRBJ1-1; 8 nucleotides agree with TRBD1. The length of the CDR3 is 15 residues. V gave up 6 bases and J gave up 1 base; unmatched junction bases: 7.

This clonotype was recorded a few times. This chain uses TRBV15 with TRBJ2-3; D is ambiguous. Germline loops: CDR1 LNHNV, CDR2 YYDKDF (reference sequence). CDR3 size: 13 residues. Trimming removed 8 bases from V and 2 bases from J, with 11 bases in between. CDR3 nucleotides: TGTGCCACCGGAGCGATACTCACAGATACGCAGTATTTT. It codes for CATGAILTDTQYF.

The chain uses TRBV7-8 and TRBJ1-1; D not resolved. This CDR3 has 15 amino acids. The germline CDR1 and CDR2 sequences are SGHVS and FQNEAQ. V dropped 0 bases and J dropped 4 bases, with 12 bases sitting between them. CDR3 protein: CASSLAAQVGTEAFF. The CDR3 coding sequence is TGTGCCAGCAGCTTAGCGGCCCAAGTCGGCACTGAAGCTTTCTTT. The entire variable domain, with the rest obtained from reference TRBV7-8 and TRBJ1-1, is as follows: GAGVSQSPRYKVAKRGQDVALRCDPISGHVSLFWYQQALGQGPEFLTYFQNEAQLDKSGLPSDRFFAERPEGSVSTLKIQRTQQEDSAVYLCASSLAAQVGTEAFFGQGTRLTVV.

The sample holds many counts of this clonotype. The V gene is TRBV29-1, the J gene TRBJ2-5; weak D call: TRBD1 (6 bases). This CDR3 contains 12 residues. V was shortened by 7 bases and J by 0 bases, with 9 bases between the two germline ends. CDR1 and CDR2 from the germline V gene are SQVTM and ANQGSEA. CDR3 sequence (DNA): TGCAGCGCCGGACAGCACCAAGAGACCCAGTACTTC. It translates to CSAGQHQETQYF.

The V call is TRBV5-1, the J call TRBJ2-7; 8 bases agree with TRBD1. CDR1 and CDR2 (germline): SGHRS, YFSETQ. V gave up 4 bases and J gave up 3 bases; unmatched junction bases: 3. This CDR3 contains 13 residues. CDR3 DNA: TGCGCCAGCAGCGGAGGACAGGGCTACGAGCAGTACTTC. This sequence encodes CASSGGQGYEQYF.

The CDR3 DNA reads as TGTGCCAGCAGCCCCTTCCCGACAGATTCAGGCACCGGGGAGCTGTTTTTT. Encoded protein: CASSPFPTDSGTGELFF. The chain is built from TRBV28 and TRBJ2-2; D is perhaps TRBD1 (5 bases). CDR1 is MDHEN, CDR2 SYDVKM, per germline. This CDR3 is built from 17 residues. With 6 bases removed from V and 4 bases from J, the gap between germline ends came to 21 bases. The entire variable domain, with the rest obtained from reference TRBV28 and TRBJ2-2, is as follows: DVKVTQSSRYLVKRTGEKVFLECVQDMDHENMFWYRQDPGLGLRLIYFSYDVKMKEKGDIPEGYSVSREKKERFSLILESASTNQTSMYLCASSPFPTDSGTGELFFGEGSRLTVL.